Each of the 19 T cell receptor beta chains below was sequenced from the same sample in a study of T cell repertoires in cytomegalovirus infection. Their specific antigens are unknown. TCRdb passed the reads through MiXCR, listing each CDR3 protein once. The table includes 700,000 to 900,000 distinct CDR3 sequences, 25% to 35% detected once. This specimen was cultured CD8+ T cells from PBMCs, taken from culture after CMV antigen stimulation. The receptors were sampled from a human donor in good health (CMV status not recorded). Some clones in this sample may be carry-over from other donors' samples.

This clonotype was counted between two and nine times. The chain has TRBV7-9 and TRBJ2-4; D not resolved. CDR3 length: 11 residues. Per the germline V gene, CDR1 is SEHNR and CDR2 is FQNEAQ (reference sequence). Trimming left V 5 bases short and J 11 bases short, with 10 bases between. The DNA for the CDR3 is TGTGCCAGCAGCGTACAATACCTTCAGTACTTC. Translated: CASSVQYLQYF.

The V call is TRBV24-1, the J call TRBJ2-7; no reliable D call. Per the germline V gene, CDR1 is KGHDR and CDR2 is SFDVKD. The CDR3 runs 15 residues. Trimming pared 5 bases from V and 1 base from J, leaving 14 bases between. The CDR3 nucleotides read TGTGCCACCAGTGTGAGAAGGGCCGGGTCCTACGAGCAGTACGTC. It encodes CATSVRRAGSYEQYV.

This chain links TRBV2 with TRBJ1-2; D is ambiguous. CDR3 length equals 10 residues. Per germline, CDR1 SNHLY and CDR2 FYNNEI. Trimming took 6 bases from V and 8 from J, leaving 7 bases between them. Here the CDR3 DNA reads TGTGCCAGCAGGGAAACCGGCTACACCTTC. It yields the protein CASRETGYTF.

This clonotype was recorded many times. The junction departs from the called germline gene at one end, perhaps through a read error. This chain links TRBV7-7 with TRBJ2-7; D is uncertain. Germline CDR1 SSHAT, CDR2 FNYEAQ (reference sequence). The CDR3 is 13 amino acids. The CDR3 here is CASSLLSGSEQYF. CDR3 coding DNA: TGTGCTAGCAGCTTACTCTCCGGGTCCGAGCAGTACTTC.

The chain carries TRBV4-2 and TRBJ2-1; a possible D gene is TRBD1 (6 bases). V lost 0 bases and J 9 bases, leaving 9 bases between the germline ends. The CDR3 is made up of 13 amino acids. CDR1 and CDR2 (germline): LGHNA, YNFKEQ. The CDR3 region is CASSQEGAGEQFF. DNA of the CDR3: TGTGCCAGCAGCCAAGAGGGGGCGGGTGAGCAGTTCTTC.

This clonotype was observed a few times. The CDR3 bases are TGTGCCAGCAGCTTAGAGTCTAGCGCCGAGTTTGCCCAGTACTTC. The encoded protein is CASSLESSAEFAQYF. J is TRBJ2-5 and V is TRBV7-9; D might be TRBD2 (6 bases). Trimming left V 1 base short and J 9 bases short, with 18 bases between. The germline V gene encodes CDR1 SEHNR and CDR2 FQNEAQ (reference sequence). The CDR3 sequence is 15 residues long.

This chain links TRBV7-2 with TRBJ2-7, with D uncertain. The V gene's germline CDR1 is SGHTA and CDR2 FQGNSA. This CDR3 is built from 13 residues. In DNA form, the CDR3 reads TGTGCCAGCGGCTTAAAGGACTCCTACGAGCAGTACGTC. This sequence encodes CASGLKDSYEQYV.

The rearrangement joins TRBV2 to TRBJ2-1; no reliable D call. The CDR3 spans 15 residues. The ends were cut back, 8 bases at V and 1 base at J, with 15 bases in the middle. Germline loops: CDR1 SNHLY, CDR2 FYNNEI. DNA for the CDR3: TGTGCCAGCTCTAAAGACACTTCATCCTACAATGAGCAGTTCTTC. Protein product: CASSKDTSSYNEQFF.

This chain links TRBV19 with TRBJ1-3, with 8 bases that match TRBD1. The CDR3 has 15 residues. Unmatched junction bases numbered 3, after V lost 3 bases and J lost 2 bases. Germline V gives CDR1 LNHDA, CDR2 SQIVND (reference sequence). CDR3 nucleotides: TGTGCCAGTAGTATGGCAGGGGGCCCTGGAAACACCATATATTTT. Protein product: CASSMAGGPGNTIYF.

The V and J genes are TRBV7-9 and TRBJ1-5, with D tentatively TRBD1 (6 bases). There are 15 residues in the CDR3. CDR1 and CDR2 (germline): SEHNR, FQNEAQ (reference sequence). The V and J ends lost 4 bases and 6 bases respectively, with 16 bases between them. As DNA, the CDR3 is TGTGCCAGCAGCTCCGCGGGGGGCCGAACTCAGCCCCAGCATTTT. It specifies CASSSAGGRTQPQHF.

This clonotype was counted many times. The chain recombines TRBV12-3 or TRBV12-4 with TRBJ2-7, with D perhaps assigned TRBD1 or TRBD2 (5 bases each). Trimming stripped 3 bases from V and 7 bases from J, with 10 bases between. The CDR3 covers 12 residues. The CDR3, as DNA: TGTGCCAGCAGTTTGGTCGGGGCTGAGCAGTACGTC. Its protein is CASSLVGAEQYV.

This clonotype was counted between two and nine times. The chain carries TRBV20-1 and TRBJ2-3, with TRBD2 matching over 7 bases. Germline V gene lookup returns CDR1 DFQATT and CDR2 SNEGSKA (reference sequence). The CDR3 is 15 amino acids. The V and J ends lost 2 bases and 6 bases, in that order; junction bases with no gene match: 11. CDR3 nucleotides: TGCAGTGCTAGATTATCCAGCGGGGTCGCGGATACGCAGTATTTT. Translating it yields CSARLSSGVADTQYF.

The rearrangement joins TRBV6-2 or TRBV6-3 to TRBJ2-2; 8 bases line up with TRBD2. Looked up from germline, CDR1 is MNHEY and CDR2 is SVGEGT. There are 16 residues in the CDR3. The trim removed 6 bases at V and 0 bases at J, leaving 6 bases unmatched. The CDR3 protein is CASSPGRVSNTGELFF. The CDR3 DNA reads TGTGCCAGCAGCCCCGGGAGGGTTTCGAACACCGGGGAGCTGTTTTTT.

This clonotype was observed many times. The gene calls are TRBV7-8 and TRBJ2-1; TRBD1 or TRBD2 may be the D gene (5 bases each). The CDR3 is 18 residues long. V lost 4 bases, J lost 5 bases, and 24 bases lay in between. Germline loops: CDR1 SGHVS, CDR2 FQNEAQ. In DNA form, the CDR3 reads TGTGCCAGCAGCTACCCGGACTCCCGGGGACCTACGGACAATGAGCAGTTCTTC. Amino acid sequence: CASSYPDSRGPTDNEQFF.

This clonotype showed up just a few times. The V and J genes are TRBV10-3 and TRBJ2-7; D remains unclear. V was trimmed by 4 bases and J by 3 bases, leaving 16 bases between them. Germline CDR1 ENHRY, CDR2 SYGVKD. The CDR3 is 15 amino acids. CDR3 loop: CAISGEADGYYEQYF. The CDR3 region has the DNA TGTGCCATCAGTGGTGAGGCCGACGGTTACTACGAGCAGTACTTC.

This clonotype was recorded many times. The CDR3 reads CASSYSTQPEKLFF. The CDR3 nucleotides read TGTGCCAGCAGTTACTCGACACAGCCCGAAAAACTGTTTTTT. J is TRBJ1-4 and V is TRBV6-5; D unresolved. The CDR3 contains 14 residues. From germline, CDR1 is MNHEY and CDR2 SVGAGI. V was pared by 0 bases and J by 8 bases, with 10 bases between.

This clonotype was picked up many times. This chain joins TRBV7-8 and TRBJ1-1; D not resolved. The V end lost 5 bases, the J end lost 0 bases, and 16 bases lay between the germline ends. Germline V CDR1 and CDR2: SGHVS, FQNEAQ. The CDR3 extends over 16 amino acids. The CDR3 DNA reads TGTGCCAGCAGCACGGCGCTGGAAAGCCTGAACACTGAAGCTTTCTTT. Its protein product is CASSTALESLNTEAFF.

This chain connects TRBV5-1 to TRBJ2-1; TRBD1 matches at 8 bases. The CDR3 runs to 15 residues. Germline V gives CDR1 SGHRS, CDR2 YFSETQ. The V segment lost 1 base and the J segment 6 bases; nucleotides outside the gene matches: 6. The DNA of the CDR3 is TGCGCCAGCAGCTTGTGGCAGGGGGCCAGCAATGAGCAGTTCTTC. Encoded protein: CASSLWQGASNEQFF.

The rearrangement uses TRBV4-1 and TRBJ2-5, with D tentatively TRBD1 (5 bases). The CDR3 is 14 amino acids. Germline V CDR1 and CDR2: MGHRA, YSYEKL. V lost 6 bases to trimming and J lost 4 bases, with 15 bases between them. Here the CDR3 reads CASSHRGRVETQYF. CDR3 coding DNA: TGCGCCAGCAGTCATCGCGGCAGGGTAGAGACCCAGTACTTC.